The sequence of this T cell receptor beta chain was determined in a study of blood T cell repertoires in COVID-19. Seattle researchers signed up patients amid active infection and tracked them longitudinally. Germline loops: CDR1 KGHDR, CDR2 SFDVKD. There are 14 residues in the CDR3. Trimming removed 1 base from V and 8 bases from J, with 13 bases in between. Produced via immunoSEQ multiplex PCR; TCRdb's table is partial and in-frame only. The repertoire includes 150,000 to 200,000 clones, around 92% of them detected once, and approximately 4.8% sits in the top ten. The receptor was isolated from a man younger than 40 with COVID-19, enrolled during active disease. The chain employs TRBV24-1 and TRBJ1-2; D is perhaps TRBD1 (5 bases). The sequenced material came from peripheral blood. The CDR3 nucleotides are TGTGCCACCAGTGATTTACAAGAAAAGGGGGGCTACACCTTC. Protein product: CATSDLQEKGGYTF.